This T cell receptor (beta chain) stems from a study of cytomegalovirus exposure and HLA in healthy donors. Study-level findings and limits: Most of the TCR beta V segments (in an earlier analysis) were productive either about 87% or about 30% of the time.

The CDR3 covers 14 residues. V shed 4 bases and J 7 bases; nucleotides not matched to a gene: 5. Per germline, CDR1 SGHTA and CDR2 FQGTGA. Points on this clone: The antigen is not known.

In the PCR, 60 Vbeta and 13 Jbeta primers were used. Assay: immunoSEQ multiplex PCR; the TCRdb copy retains only in-frame clones and omits some. The profile covers around 160,000 clones, with almost 80% appearing a single time and less than 8% taken by the ten largest. J is TRBJ2-2 and V is TRBV7-3, with 8 nucleotides matching TRBD2. Sample: PBMCs. The TCR was taken from a woman aged 40 to 50 in good health and CMV-seropositive. CDR3 sequence (DNA): TGTGCCAGCAGCTCGGGGGGGTTAATCGGGGAGCTGTTTTTT. Translation gives CASSSGGLIGELFF.